This T cell receptor (beta chain) derives from a study of T cell responses to AZD1222 COVID-19 vaccine. The assay was immunoSEQ multiplex PCR, and TCRdb's table has in-frame clones only and misses some. Of 60,000 to 90,000 clones in the sample, roughly 84% were seen once. Of note for this clone: The target antigen is unknown.

Study observations and caveats: Samples come after the peak T cell response, not at day 14. A mostly white British donor set with more females was recruited, and clonal diversity was possibly underestimated. Reportedly, close to half of spike-specific TCRs are directed against unmutated variant regions. Baseline serostatus was positive in only a handful of AZD1222 recipients.

The CDR3 covers 19 residues. Germline CDR1 is SGDLS and CDR2 is YYNGEE. V was shortened by 0 bases and J by 8 bases, with 29 bases between the two germline ends. V is TRBV9 and J is TRBJ1-2; D unclear. This material consisted of peripheral blood, taken 28 days after the second AZD1222 dose. The TCR was taken from an adult who received the AZD1222 COVID-19 vaccine. Written as DNA, the CDR3 is TGTGCCAGCAGCGTAGCTCCATCCACGCCGTCGACGGATCGAGGAGGCTACACCTTC. Protein sequence: CASSVAPSTPSTDRGGYTF.